Listed here are 14 T cell receptor beta chains from one sample, sequenced in a study of Tregs in tolerant kidney transplant recipients. The table came from immunoSEQ multiplex PCR; TCRdb's copy has only in-frame clones and leaves some out. This repertoire includes some 25,000 clones. Related graft donors supplied nonmyeloablative bone marrow transplants, and mixed chimerism was transient. This specimen consisted of CD4+ T cells from blood (PBMCs), obtained 6 months after the transplant. These receptors were collected from a human patient who received a combined kidney and bone marrow transplant. The graft donor may have given rise to some T cells.

To note about this clone: Sequencing ends 3 residues short of the CDR3 end; the germline J gene provides the rest. V is TRBV29-1 and J is TRBJ2-1; a possible D gene is TRBD2 (6 bases). Germline V gene lookup returns CDR1 SQVTM and CDR2 ANQGSEA. The CDR3 extends over 16 amino acids. V was shortened by 1 base and J by 5 bases, with 18 bases between the two germline ends. The covered CDR3 bases are TGCAGCGTTGAAGGGTGGAGAACTCGACTAGACAATGAG. As protein: CSVEGWRTRLDNE. The entire CDR3 protein is CSVEGWRTRLDNEQFF.

A remark on this clone: The CDR3 end lies 3 residues beyond the end of the read and is filled in from the germline J gene. J is TRBJ2-7 and V is TRBV18, with 8 bases lining up with TRBD2. The CDR3 sequence is 14 residues long. Germline CDR1 is KGHSH and CDR2 is LQKENI. J was trimmed by 4 bases and V by 2 bases; bases with no gene match: 4. The CDR3 sequence: CASSPKAGVYEQYF. Partial CDR3 DNA: TGTGCCAGCTCACCAAAAGCGGGAGTATACGAG.

About this clone itself: The read ends 3 residues early relative to the CDR3; the germline J gene fills the gap. The chain has TRBV10-3 and TRBJ2-2; TRBD2 matches at 14 bases. CDR3 size: 15 residues. Unmatched junction bases numbered 3, after V lost 8 bases and J lost 4 bases. Per germline, CDR1 ENHRY and CDR2 SYGVKD. The covered CDR3 bases are TGTGCCATCCGCGGGACTAGCGGGGGCACCGGGGAG. This sequence encodes CAIRGTSGGTGE. In full, the CDR3 reads CAIRGTSGGTGELFF.

Of note for this clone: With the read ending 3 residues before the CDR3 end, the germline J gene is used to fill in that end. The chain is built from TRBV6-2 or TRBV6-3 and TRBJ2-7, with D perhaps TRBD1 (5 bases). The CDR3 extends over 14 amino acids. Germline V gene data show CDR1 as MNHEY and CDR2 as SVGEGT. Trimming took 5 bases from V and 3 from J, leaving 14 bases between them. CDR3 residues: CASSRTWGSYEQYF. The part of the CDR3 DNA that was read is TGTGCCAGCAGTCGCACCTGGGGCAGCTACGAG.

Notes on this clone: The read halts 3 residues ahead of the CDR3 end, with the missing end drawn from the germline J gene. The gene calls are TRBV19 and TRBJ1-1; 10 bases are a match to TRBD1. Germline loops: CDR1 LNHDA, CDR2 SQIVND (reference sequence). This CDR3 region has 17 residues. V shed 5 bases and J 5 bases; nucleotides not matched to a gene: 14. CDR3 bases read: TGTGCCAGTAGTCCGGGGACAGGGGTTGGGGGACGGACTGAA. It encodes CASSPGTGVGGRTE. The full CDR3 reads CASSPGTGVGGRTEAFF.

Comments on this clone: The CDR3 goes on 3 residues after the read ends, and that part is filled in from the germline J gene. V usage is TRBV15 and J usage is TRBJ1-4; 8 nucleotides match TRBD1. The ends lost 3 bases at V and 2 bases at J; junction bases unmatched: 5. Germline V gives CDR1 LNHNV, CDR2 YYDKDF (reference sequence). The CDR3 has 16 residues. Here the CDR3 reads CATSRGRDRTNEKLFF. The sequenced CDR3 bases are TGTGCCACCAGCAGGGGCAGGGACAGGACTAATGAAAAA.

Remarks on this clone: The read ends 3 residues before the CDR3 terminus; that terminus is restored from the germline J gene. V usage is TRBV20-1 and J usage is TRBJ2-1; D is perhaps TRBD2 (6 bases). Trimming removed 1 base from V and 3 bases from J, with 16 bases in between. CDR1 is DFQATT, CDR2 SNEGSKA, per germline (reference sequence). The CDR3 spans 16 residues. The CDR3: CSARGLGGKLYNEQFF. CDR3 DNA (partial): TGCAGTGCTAGAGGGTTGGGGGGAAAACTCTACAATGAG.

Worth noting for this clone: From the germline J gene comes the end of the CDR3, since the read stops 3 residues before it. V and J are TRBV7-6 and TRBJ2-2; 10 bases match TRBD1. This CDR3 region has 16 residues. With V trimmed by 5 bases and J by 7 bases, 10 bases remained unmatched. The germline V gene encodes CDR1 SGHVS and CDR2 FNYEAQ. The chain's CDR3 is CASSPRQGAGYGELFF. The part of the CDR3 DNA that was read is TGTGCCAGCAGCCCGAGACAGGGGGCAGGGTACGGGGAG.

As regards this clone: The missing CDR3 end, 3 residues past where the read stops, is filled in from the germline J gene. The J gene is TRBJ1-4, the V gene TRBV4-1; D might be TRBD1 (5 bases). This CDR3 contains 15 residues. From germline, CDR1 is MGHRA and CDR2 YSYEKL. The V end was cut by 7 bases, the J end by 0 bases, with 12 bases between. The CDR3 sequence: CASMNRIATNEKLFF. The CDR3 DNA, read in part, is TGCGCCAGCATGAACAGGATTGCAACTAATGAAAAA.

The part of the CDR3 DNA that was read is TGTGCCAGCAGCTCGGGGGGGTACTCCTACGAG. Translated, it gives CASSSGGYSYE. The whole CDR3 protein reads CASSSGGYSYEQYF. The V gene is TRBV7-2, the J gene TRBJ2-7; 8 bases agree with TRBD2. The read ends 3 residues shy of where the CDR3 ends; the end is completed using the germline J gene. The CDR3 sequence is 14 residues long. V shed 4 bases, J shed 0 bases, and the junction held 2 bases outside the gene matches. Germline V CDR1 and CDR2: SGHTA, FQGNSA.

Notes on this clone: The read ends 3 residues before the CDR3 terminus; that terminus is restored from the germline J gene. The rearrangement joins TRBV10-1 to TRBJ2-3, with TRBD2 matching 7 bases. This CDR3 is built from 15 residues. V gave up 2 bases and J gave up 4 bases; unmatched junction bases: 6. CDR1 and CDR2 from the germline V gene are WNHNN and SYGVQD (reference sequence). The sequenced part of the CDR3 DNA is TGCGCCAGCAGTGAGGGGGGGGTTCGGGCAGATACG. It codes for CASSEGGVRADT. The whole CDR3 sequence is CASSEGGVRADTQYF.

On this clone itself: Sequencing ends 3 residues short of the CDR3 end; the germline J gene provides the rest. The J gene is TRBJ2-3, the V gene TRBV12-3 or TRBV12-4; 9 bases match TRBD1. Losses at the gene ends were 4 bases for V and 6 bases for J; bases not matched to a gene: 8. This CDR3 has 15 amino acids. Partial CDR3 DNA: TGTGCCAGCAGTTCGGGACAGGGACGTTTCGATACG. Translating it yields CASSSGQGRFDT. The whole CDR3 protein is CASSSGQGRFDTQYF.

With respect to this clone: The CDR3 end falls 3 residues outside the read, so it is completed with the germline J gene. The rearrangement joins TRBV7-2 to TRBJ2-5, with D perhaps TRBD2 (6 bases). The CDR3 sequence is 12 residues long. V dropped 3 bases and J dropped 7 bases, with 9 bases sitting between them. CDR1 and CDR2 (germline): SGHTA, FQGNSA. The CDR3 protein is CASSLGLGTQYF. The sequenced CDR3 bases are TGTGCCAGCAGCTTGGGACTGGGGACC.

On this clone: Read data end 3 residues before the CDR3 end; the end is taken from the germline J gene. The chain links TRBV29-1 to TRBJ1-5; D gene ambiguous. Trimming took 8 bases from V and 2 from J, leaving 10 bases between them. The CDR3 spans 12 residues. Germline values: CDR1 SQVTM, CDR2 ANQGSEA. The CDR3 sequence: CSQSGGNQPQHF. The sequenced part of the CDR3 DNA is TGCAGCCAGAGCGGGGGCAATCAGCCC.